The clone carrying this TCR beta chain was seen a handful of times. The CDR3 is 14 amino acids. V lost 2 bases to trimming and J lost 1 base, with 9 bases between them. The germline V gene has CDR1 SGHRS and CDR2 YFSETQ. This table comes from immunoSEQ multiplex PCR, and its TCRdb copy is limited to in-frame clones, with some not included. Here the sample spans about 150,000 clones, around 78% being singletons. This specimen comes from a study of blood T cell repertoires in COVID-19. For the study at large: From the United States, Italy and Spain came samples of acute and convalescent COVID-19.

This TCR was recovered from a man older than 75 with acute or convalescent COVID-19. The sample was peripheral blood. The V gene is TRBV5-1, the J gene TRBJ1-1; the D gene is possibly TRBD1 (5 bases). The DNA for the CDR3 is TGCGCCAGCAGCTTCGCGGGGGGGAACACTGAAGCTTTCTTT. Its translation is CASSFAGGNTEAFF.